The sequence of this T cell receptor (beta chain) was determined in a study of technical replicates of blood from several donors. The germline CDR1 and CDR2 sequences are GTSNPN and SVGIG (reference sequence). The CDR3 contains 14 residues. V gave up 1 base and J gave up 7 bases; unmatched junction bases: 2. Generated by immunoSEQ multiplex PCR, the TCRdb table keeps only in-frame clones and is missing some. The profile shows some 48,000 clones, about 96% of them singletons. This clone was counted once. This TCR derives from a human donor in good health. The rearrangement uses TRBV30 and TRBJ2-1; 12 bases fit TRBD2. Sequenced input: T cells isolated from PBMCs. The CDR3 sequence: CAWSAGLAGNEQFF. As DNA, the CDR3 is TGTGCCTGGAGTGCTGGACTAGCGGGGAATGAGCAGTTCTTC. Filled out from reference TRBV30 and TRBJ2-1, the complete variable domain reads SQTIHQWPATLVQPVGSPLSLECTVEGTSNPNLYWYRQAAGRGLQLLFYSVGIGQISSEVPQNLSASRPQDRQFILSSKKLLLSDSGFYLCAWSAGLAGNEQFFGPGTRLTVL.